The source of this T cell receptor (beta chain) is a study of cytomegalovirus exposure and HLA in healthy donors (dated by TCRdb to about 2017). Regarding the research as a whole: The roughly 670 repertoires of the first cohort and the roughly 110 validation repertoires were produced on the same platform, according to a later analysis. The aim of the study was to test whether cataloging public T cell receptors could identify signatures of past pathogen exposure. To predict cytomegalovirus infection status, the study brought together high-throughput TCR immunosequencing, statistical association of individual TCRs with disease status, and machine learning. A separate validation cohort of more than 100 different subjects was used in addition to the roughly 700-subject first cohort.

Note on this clone: Its antigen is not yet known. Base qualities are not provided; no much larger clone lies one nucleotide away.

General study outcomes and caveats: A later analysis lacked HLA typing for the validation cohort, so it scored co-occurrence in that cohort across all 120 or so repertoires. The study gave a list of 150 to 200 TCR beta chains associated with cytomegalovirus. In vitro tests confirmed that a few of the cytomegalovirus-associated TCR beta chains recognize cytomegalovirus antigens. Across donors, most TCR sequences were observed very rarely, whereas some public TCRs were present in many individuals. Subsequent analysis determined that TCRs grouped into clusters in the first cohort also showed a tendency toward co-occurrence across the approximately 110 validation repertoires, and 85% to 95% of cluster scores exceeded 0. It was suggested by the authors that the approach could potentially be generalized to other disease states and immunological phenotypes. Cytomegalovirus status was reported to be diagnosed by the classifier with high specificity and sensitivity in both the original and validation cohorts.

Counted from cysteine to phenylalanine, this CDR3 has 16 amino acids. The DNA shown is the 48-base CDR3, in frame from base 1. The junction carries 17 bases between V and J, which are trimmed by 4 bases and 5 bases respectively. From a lookup of the germline V gene, CDR1 and CDR2 are LGHNA and YNFKEQ. The method was the immunoSEQ multiplex PCR assay. On the authors' methods: A statistical classification framework was developed to diagnose cytomegalovirus status using the catalog of TCR beta chain sequences. TCRdb re-hosts the immuneACCESS table, in-frame sequences only. Its copies lack some clones; in the studies checked, an unresolved V gene accounts for under half of them, and the cause for the rest is not known. V, J and clone size reflect that table, while D and trimming were determined from the DNA. The sample profile shows 300,000 to 450,000 clones; around 86% of them were found once. Of the sample, 0.83% falls within the top ten clones.

The donors belonged to the validation cohort of around 110 subjects, which was separate from the roughly 700-subject first cohort. The receptor was isolated from a woman younger than 30 in good health and CMV-seronegative. Specimen: PBMCs. Here the chain combines TRBV4-2 and TRBJ2-2; TRBD2 is perhaps the D gene, given 7 matching bases. The sequenced DNA is TGTGCCAGCAGCCGGGGGGGGCAGGGCGGAACCGGGGAGCTGTTTTTT. Translated, it reads CASSRGGQGGTGELFF.